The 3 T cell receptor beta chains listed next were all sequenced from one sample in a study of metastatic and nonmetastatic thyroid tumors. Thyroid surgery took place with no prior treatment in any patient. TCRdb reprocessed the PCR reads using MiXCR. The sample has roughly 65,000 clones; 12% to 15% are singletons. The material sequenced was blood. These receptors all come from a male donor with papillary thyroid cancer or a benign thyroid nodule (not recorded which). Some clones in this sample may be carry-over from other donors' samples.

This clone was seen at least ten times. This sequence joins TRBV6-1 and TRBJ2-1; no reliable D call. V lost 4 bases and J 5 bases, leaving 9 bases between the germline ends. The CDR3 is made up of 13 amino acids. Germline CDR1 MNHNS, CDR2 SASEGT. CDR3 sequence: CASSGWINNEQFF. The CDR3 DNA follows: TGTGCCAGCAGTGGGTGGATCAACAATGAGCAGTTCTTC.

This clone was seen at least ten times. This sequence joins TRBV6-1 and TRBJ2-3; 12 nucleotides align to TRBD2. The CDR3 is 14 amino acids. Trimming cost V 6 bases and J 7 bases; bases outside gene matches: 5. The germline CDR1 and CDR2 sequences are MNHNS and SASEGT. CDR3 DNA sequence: TGTGCCAGCAGGACTAGCGGGAGTGGAAATACGCAGTATTTT. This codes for CASRTSGSGNTQYF.

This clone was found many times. CDR3 protein: CASSQEEGRFTNYGYTF. Written as DNA, the CDR3 is TGCGCCAGCAGCCAAGAGGAGGGCAGGTTCACTAACTATGGCTACACCTTC. The J gene is TRBJ1-2, the V gene TRBV4-1; D uncertain. CDR3 size: 17 residues. Germline V lookup: CDR1 MGHRA, CDR2 YSYEKL. V lost 0 bases to trimming and J lost 0 bases, with 14 bases between them.